This T cell receptor (beta chain) stems from a study of PD-1 blockade in classical Hodgkin lymphoma (dated by TCRdb to the early 2020s). In terms of the full investigation: Nivolumab dosing was 3 mg/kg intravenously every 2 weeks, continuing until either disease progression or unacceptable toxicity. The study used TCR beta sequencing and CyTOF to define a peripheral blood immune signature of response to PD-1 blockade in classical Hodgkin lymphoma.

As concerns this clone: Its antigen is not yet known. Base-call qualities are not available, and no considerably larger clone is one nucleotide away.

The time point label for this specimen denotes: cycle 2 day 1 (C2D1) of nivolumab. Relapse after autologous stem cell transplantation had occurred in all trial patients, and cohorts A, B and C were distinguished by prior brentuximab vedotin exposure. The trial cohort comprised around 60 patients with relapsed/refractory classical Hodgkin lymphoma whose best overall responses were complete response, partial response or progressive disease. In the multi-cohort phase II CheckMate 205 trial, trial patients received single-agent nivolumab. An independent review committee assessed best overall response by applying the 2007 International Working Group response criteria. Trial PBMCs were obtained immediately prior to nivolumab initiation (C1D1) and on therapy at cycle 2 day 1 and cycle 4 day 1. Peripheral blood was collected in 8 mL Vacutainer Cell Preparation Tubes, from which PBMCs were isolated by centrifugation and then cryopreserved.

Looking up the germline V gene yields CDR1 SGDLS and CDR2 YYNGEE. The CDR3 runs 15 amino acids, cysteine and phenylalanine included. Kept here is only the CDR3 DNA, which spans 45 bases and is read in frame from base 1. The junction shows trimming of 3 bases on V and 9 bases on J, plus 19 bases between the germline ends. Broader findings and caveats from the paper: Among trial patients, those achieving complete response had baseline diversity similar to that of newly diagnosed patients, while diversity was significantly lower in partial responders and progressors. The study was restricted to a single clinical trial cohort, and the causes of repertoire differences, possibly disease activity or prior therapy, were left undefined. Baseline TCR diversity was reported as lower in newly diagnosed patients than in healthy donors, and lower still in relapsed/refractory patients. Patients starting nivolumab less than 1 year after ASCT had lower diversity and were excluded from later analyses to avoid confounding by immune reconstitution. A significant rise by C4D1 was seen in CD4+ but not CD8+ TCR diversity (p=0.0027 vs p=0.16), with the rise being most apparent in complete responders (p=0.02).

Genomic DNA was extracted with the Qiagen DNeasy kit from unsorted PBMCs and from negatively selected CD4+ and CD8+ fractions. TCR beta CDR3 regions were subjected to amplification by immunoSEQ multiplex PCR with primers that anneal to V and J segments. A synthetic immune receptor repertoire was used to minimize amplification bias, and any residual bias was removed computationally once sequencing was done. In the paper's pipeline: Repertoire diversity was quantified as the Shannon entropy index using custom Python scripts. Unsorted, CD4+ and CD8+ repertoires were analyzed separately, except in combined analyses where CD4+ and CD8+ sequences were merged in silico. Clonal expansion was defined as at least a 2-fold frequency increase after treatment relative to C1D1, with a pseudocount of 0.5 for undetected baseline clones. Clones with 0 or 1 copy at C1D1 were classified as singleton clones, and clones with 2 or more copies were classified as non-singleton clones. By matching protein sequences in sorted samples from the same patient, clones expanded in unsorted samples were annotated as CD4+, CD8+ or unknown. Wilcoxon tests on paired samples were used to test diversity changes from C1D1 to C4D1. TCRdb mirrors the immuneACCESS table, restricted to in-frame sequences. Some clones are absent from its copies; in checked studies, under half trace to an unresolved V gene, and the reason for the others is unknown. The V and J calls and clone size are taken from that table; D and trimming were inferred from the DNA. The sample records about 36,000 clones, around 63% of which are singletons. Jointly, the top ten make up 13% to 15% of the sample.

The specimen comprised peripheral blood mononuclear cells (PBMCs), sampled before the second cycle of nivolumab. The sequence was collected from a human donor with classical Hodgkin lymphoma. In this chain, TRBV9 is recombined with TRBJ2-1; the D gene is perhaps TRBD2, from 5 matching bases. The nucleotides are TGTGCCAGCAGCGCCCGACCGCTAGCTGTCGTTGAGCAGTTCTTC. Its translation is CASSARPLAVVEQFF. With all but the CDR3 taken from the reference TRBV9 and TRBJ2-1 genes, the full variable domain is: DSGVTQTPKHLITATGQRVTLRCSPRSGDLSVYWYQQSLDQGLQFLIQYYNGEERAKGNILERFSAQQFPDLHSELNLSSLELGDSALYFCASSARPLAVVEQFFGPGTRLTVL.